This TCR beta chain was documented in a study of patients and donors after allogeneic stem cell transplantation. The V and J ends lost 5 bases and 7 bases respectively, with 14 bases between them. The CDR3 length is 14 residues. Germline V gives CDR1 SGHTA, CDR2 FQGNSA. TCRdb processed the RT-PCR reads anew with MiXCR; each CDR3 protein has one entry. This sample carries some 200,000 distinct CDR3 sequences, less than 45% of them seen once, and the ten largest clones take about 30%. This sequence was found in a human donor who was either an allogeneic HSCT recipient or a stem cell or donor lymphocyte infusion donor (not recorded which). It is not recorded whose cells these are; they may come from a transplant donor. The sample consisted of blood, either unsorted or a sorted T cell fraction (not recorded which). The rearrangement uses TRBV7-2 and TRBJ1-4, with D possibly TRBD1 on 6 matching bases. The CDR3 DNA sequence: TGTGCCAGCAGCCGGGGGGGCAAGAGTGAAAAACTGTTTTTT. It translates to CASSRGGKSEKLFF.